This entry features one TCR beta chain sequence. Its antigen is not yet known. It has no much larger one-base neighbor in the sample; base qualities were not kept. TCR CDR3 regions were amplified from genomic DNA by multiplex PCR using the deep immunoSEQ assay. Extracted genomic DNA from each cell subset was spread evenly across all wells of several immunoSEQ 96-well plates, with each plate serving as a replicate. Each replicate PCR for sorted subsets received around 200 ng genomic DNA, equal to about 30,000 T cell genomes. The purified libraries were quantified using a Qubit 3.0 fluorometer, sized with a Bioanalyzer 2100, and then quantified again using the KAPA Library Quantification kit. Each immunoSEQ 96-well plate was sequenced on its own single-read 150-cycle Illumina NextSeq 550 flow cell. Under the source paper's analysis protocol: Because the immunoSEQ output included only junctional sequences and no quality scores, the filtering could not be the same as the filtering used for full-length reads. To assign V/J genes and CDR3, sequences were annotated using PyIR, a Python wrapper for IgBLAST v1.9, with IMGT germline references. Reads with weak V/J assignments (E-value above 1e-6), missing CDR3, stop codons, out-of-frame junctions, or ambiguous translated residues were removed. V3J clonotypes were defined as sequences sharing an identical inferred V gene, J gene, and CDR3 amino acid sequence. The percentage overlap between two repertoires was calculated by dividing the number of shared unique clonotypes by the size of the smaller repertoire. Richness of each repertoire was evaluated using RTK rarefaction, the Chao1 estimator, and Recon v2.1 estimates of unobserved clonotypes. OLGA was used to compute generation probabilities for all TCRbeta clonotypes that the gDNA method yielded from a few donors. The immuneACCESS repertoire file appears here via TCRdb, limited to in-frame rearrangements. These files lack a portion of the clones; in checked studies, under half of the deficit traces to unresolved V genes, and the cause of the others is not known. V, J and clone size derive from that table, while D and trimming were established from the DNA sequence. In all, the sample holds about 1 million clones, and about 70% of those were seen once. Approximately 1.5% of the sample is in the top ten clones.

The data derive from a study of shared clonotypes between healthy human individuals (TCRdb year 2020). Regarding the research as a whole: A few men and a couple of women, aged 18 to 49 years, made up the cohort. For each donor, three plates each were used for CD4 naive and CD4 memory, two plates were used for CD8 naive, and one plate was used for CD8 memory. To estimate repertoire size and how much clonotype sharing occurs between individuals, the study deeply sequenced the blood TCR repertoires of about five healthy adults. Different laboratories and diverse techniques were used to prepare libraries and sequence TCR repertoires, to increase sequencing depth and limit assay-specific biases. Per donor, leukapheresis produced somewhere between about 0.85 and 8.9 billion PBMCs. Broader findings and caveats from the paper: Rarefaction of sorted-subset datasets indicated incomplete sequencing despite the large sequencing depth. When several donors were compared, the shared fraction of clonotypes was about 5% for naive CD4, about 4% for naive CD8, more than 2% for memory CD4, and 0.35% to 0.4% for memory CD8. Pairwise subsampling led to the expectation that sequencing depth would affect the degree of clonotype sharing among donors. The small number of donors limited the genetic and exposure-history diversity represented. Sampling was restricted to blood, and TCR repertoires in tissues likely differ from the TCR repertoires found in blood. Clonotypes shared by all four sorted-subset donors showed higher generation probabilities than non-shared clonotypes. Estimated clonotype richness was generally larger for naive than for memory subsets.

The donors were healthy, HIV-negative adults who had no recently reported acute infections or vaccinations. Every donor was a Caucasian adult residing in Nashville, Tennessee, USA. CD4+ T cells were enriched by magnetic negative selection; naive cells were then positively selected on CD45RA, and the negative fraction formed the memory subset. After blood collection by leukapheresis, PBMCs were isolated using Ficoll-Histopaque density gradient centrifugation and then cryopreserved in the vapor phase of liquid nitrogen. Analytical flow cytometry was used to check the purity and quantity of each magnetically sorted T cell population. Genomic DNA was isolated from every sorted fraction and measured by UV absorbance on a Nanodrop 2000c. Reading from cysteine to phenylalanine, the CDR3 counts 15 amino acids. Only the CDR3 portion is preserved as DNA: 45 bases, with reading frame beginning at the first base. Here V drops 2 bases and J drops 12 bases, and the junction holds 12 bases not matched to any gene. From the germline V gene, CDR1 is MGHDK and CDR2 is SYGVNS.

The receptor's source is a man between 18 and 29 years old in good health. The sequenced sample consisted of memory CD4+ T cells sorted from blood. The cell subset or site label here, explained by the study, means: CD45RA-negative fraction. Recombination connected TRBV25-1 to TRBJ2-1, and 8 bases in between align with TRBD2. The sequenced DNA: TGTGCCAGCAGTGAAGGAGTTAGCGGGGCAATGCGGCAGTTCTTC. It specifies CASSEGVSGAMRQFF.